This record concerns one T cell receptor (beta chain) sequence. The target antigen is unknown. The CDR3 runs 12 residues. Germline CDR1 SEHNR, CDR2 FQNEAQ (reference sequence). V lost 4 bases, J lost 6 bases, and 10 bases lay in between. What was sequenced were expressed TCRB transcripts, since all of the isolated RNA had been reverse transcribed. Using immunoSEQ multiplex PCR, the repertoire was profiled, and TCRdb retains in-frame clones only, with some absent. The sample includes 250,000 to 300,000 clones, around 22% of them seen just once. A CD45RO/CCR7/CD25/CD127/CD95/CD27 panel sorted naive, central memory, regulatory and stem cell-like memory CD4+ cells. This specimen comes from a study of beta chain features in type 1 diabetes. At the level of the study: Patients looked much like healthy donors when it came to age, gender and cell yields.

The study's findings and limits: TCRB repertoires of naive, central memory and Treg cells appeared more similar among patients than among healthy donors. Type 1 diabetes patients had TCRB CDR3s that were shorter (moderately but significantly so) in all four CD4+ subsets. More deletions and fewer insertions at VDJ junctions were found in patients with type 1 diabetes.

The sequenced sample was naive CD4+ T cells from blood. The chain recombines TRBV7-9 with TRBJ2-7, with D unclear. The origin of this receptor is a woman aged 30 to 39 with type 1 diabetes. In nucleotides, the CDR3 is TGTGCCAGCAGCTCCGACATCGTCGAGCAGTACTTC. Residues: CASSSDIVEQYF.